This record looks at one T cell receptor (beta chain) sequence and its context. Original methodology: Nucleated cell number was recorded as an estimate derived from reference gene primer amplification. Clones were sequenced by immunoSEQ multiplex PCR, and TCRdb holds only the in-frame ones, with some missing. D and trimming were read from the DNA, whereas the V and J calls and clone size are those reported in that table. The sample has about 130,000 clones, 80% to 85% seen once. The data originate from a study of blood T cell repertoires in COVID-19. The sequence came from a woman aged 25-40 years who had recovered from COVID-19. The sample was peripheral blood.

The CDR3 here is CASSPPGWEDTEAFF. DNA for the CDR3: TGTGCCAGCTCACCACCAGGCTGGGAGGACACTGAAGCTTTCTTT. V is TRBV18 and J is TRBJ1-1; D gene unclear. The CDR3 totals 15 residues. V gave up 0 bases and J gave up 3 bases, with 11 bases separating them. CDR1 is KGHSH and CDR2 is LQKENI in the germline V gene.